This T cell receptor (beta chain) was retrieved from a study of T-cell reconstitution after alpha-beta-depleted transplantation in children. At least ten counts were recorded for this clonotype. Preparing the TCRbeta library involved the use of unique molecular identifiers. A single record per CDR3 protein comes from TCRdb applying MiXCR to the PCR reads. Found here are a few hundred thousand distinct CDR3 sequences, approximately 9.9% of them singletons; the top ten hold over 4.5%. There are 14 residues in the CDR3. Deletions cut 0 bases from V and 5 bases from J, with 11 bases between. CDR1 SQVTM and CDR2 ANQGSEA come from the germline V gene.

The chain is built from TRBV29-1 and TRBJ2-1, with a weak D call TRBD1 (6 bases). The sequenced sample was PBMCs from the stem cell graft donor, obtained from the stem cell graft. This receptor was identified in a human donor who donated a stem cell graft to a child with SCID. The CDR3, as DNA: TGCAGCGTTGAAGAGGGGCAGGGGAACAATGAGCAGTTCTTC. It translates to CSVEEGQGNNEQFF.